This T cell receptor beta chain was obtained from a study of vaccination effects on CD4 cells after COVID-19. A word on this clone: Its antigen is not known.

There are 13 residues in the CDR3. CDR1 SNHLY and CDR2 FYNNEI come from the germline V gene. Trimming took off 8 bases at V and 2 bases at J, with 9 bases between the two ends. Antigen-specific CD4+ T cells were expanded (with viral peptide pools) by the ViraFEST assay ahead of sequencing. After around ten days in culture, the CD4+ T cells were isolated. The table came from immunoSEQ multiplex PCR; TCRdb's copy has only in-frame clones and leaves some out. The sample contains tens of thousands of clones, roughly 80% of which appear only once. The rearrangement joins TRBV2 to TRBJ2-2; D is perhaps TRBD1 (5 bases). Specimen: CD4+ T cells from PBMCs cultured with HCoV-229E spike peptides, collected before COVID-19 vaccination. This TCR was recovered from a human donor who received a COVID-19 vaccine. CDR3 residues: CASLQGNTGELFF. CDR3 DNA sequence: TGTGCCAGCCTCCAGGGCAACACCGGGGAGCTGTTTTTT.